A single sample gave rise to the 3 T cell receptor beta chains below, sequenced in a study of T cell repertoires in cytomegalovirus infection. TCRdb reanalysed the reads using MiXCR and keeps one entry per CDR3 protein. In the table there are some 350,000 distinct CDR3 sequences, 15% to 20% of which are singletons. Input material: PBMCs. Receptor source: a human donor in good health (CMV status not recorded). Some clones in this sample may be carry-over from other donors' samples.

This clonotype showed up just once. In DNA form, the CDR3 reads TGCAGCCAAGGACAGGGGATCTCGAACGAGCAGTACTTC. The encoded protein is CSQGQGISNEQYF. The rearrangement uses TRBV20-1 and TRBJ2-7; 9 bases map to TRBD1. The CDR3 is 13 residues long. Germline V CDR1 and CDR2: DFQATT, SNEGSKA (reference sequence).

This clonotype was observed a handful of times. The V call is TRBV7-2, the J call TRBJ1-5, with D possibly TRBD1 on 5 matching bases. Deletions cut 0 bases from V and 0 bases from J, with 9 bases between. Germline CDR1 is SGHTA and CDR2 is FQGNSA. The CDR3 spans 16 residues. As DNA, the CDR3 is TGTGCCAGCAGCTTAGCCTGGGGCCCTAGCAATCAGCCCCAGCATTTT. Residues: CASSLAWGPSNQPQHF.

This clonotype occurred a few times. The rearrangement uses TRBV27 and TRBJ2-7; D ambiguous. The germline V gene encodes CDR1 MNHEY and CDR2 SMNVEV (reference sequence). Trimming shortened V by 4 bases and J by 4 bases, and 11 bases separated the two germline ends. This CDR3 has 13 residues. The CDR3 here is CASSSGPFYEQYF. The CDR3 DNA reads TGTGCCAGCAGTTCCGGACCCTTTTACGAGCAGTACTTC.